The 18 T cell receptor beta chains reported below all come from one sample, sequenced in a study of cytomegalovirus exposure and HLA in healthy donors. PCR amplification relied on 60 Vbeta primers (plus 13 Jbeta primers). TCRdb's table, derived via immunoSEQ multiplex PCR, lists solely in-frame clones and lacks some. The sample includes fewer than 90,000 clones, around 70% of them seen just once. Sample: PBMCs. The receptors stem from a middle-aged man in good health and CMV-seropositive.

CDR3 protein: CASSDRGVSGANVLTF. The CDR3 region has the DNA TGTGCCAGCAGTGATCGGGGGGTGTCTGGGGCCAACGTCCTGACTTTC. The chain uses TRBV6-1 and TRBJ2-6; the match to TRBD2 covers 7 bases. J gave up 1 base and V 3 bases, and 3 bases lay outside the gene matches. In germline, CDR1 is MNHNS, CDR2 SASEGT. The CDR3 length is 16 residues.

Sample share makes this clone medium-sized (0.01 to 0.1%). The rearrangement joins TRBV9 to TRBJ2-5, with D possibly matching TRBD2 (5 bases). V was cut by 3 bases and J by 0 bases, with 9 bases left in between. The CDR3 runs 14 residues. The germline V gene encodes CDR1 SGDLS and CDR2 YYNGEE. The CDR3 is CASSEGSYQETQYF. The CDR3 DNA reads as TGTGCCAGCAGCGAAGGGAGCTACCAAGAGACCCAGTACTTC.

This chain uses TRBV4-1 with TRBJ1-1; maybe TRBD1 (6 bases). The CDR3 runs 14 residues. Trimming stripped 2 bases from V and 1 base from J, with 8 bases between. Germline V gene sequence: CDR1 MGHRA, CDR2 YSYEKL. The CDR3 loop is CASSQKGQNTEAFF. The CDR3 DNA reads TGCGCCAGCAGCCAAAAGGGACAGAACACTGAAGCTTTCTTT.

This chain joins TRBV28 and TRBJ1-2; D ambiguous. V was cut by 5 bases and J by 8 bases, with 9 bases left in between. Germline V gene data show CDR1 as MDHEN and CDR2 as SYDVKM. CDR3 size: 11 residues. The CDR3 loop is CASSTLQGYTF. CDR3 DNA: TGTGCCAGCAGTACCCTGCAGGGCTACACCTTC.

This sequence joins TRBV6-6 and TRBJ2-2; no firm D call. The CDR3 contains 13 residues. Germline V CDR1 and CDR2: MNHNY, SVGAGI (reference sequence). The V gene lost 4 bases and the J gene lost 4 bases, with 7 bases spanning the gap. The CDR3 DNA is TGTGCCAGCAGTTCGGGTCTCACCGGGGAGCTGTTTTTT. This sequence encodes CASSSGLTGELFF.

CDR3 DNA: TGCGCCAGCAGCCAAGACACGACAGGGGGCATGTGGGATGATGGCTACACCTTC. Translating it yields CASSQDTTGGMWDDGYTF. The chain couples TRBV4-3 to TRBJ1-2; 10 nucleotides agree with TRBD1. This CDR3 region has 18 residues. Germline loops: CDR1 LGHNA, CDR2 YSLEER. Trimming cost V 0 bases and J 6 bases; bases outside gene matches: 13.

The chain uses TRBV5-8 and TRBJ2-2, with TRBD2 identical over 10 bases. From germline, CDR1 is SGHTS and CDR2 YDEGEE. This CDR3 spans 16 amino acids. V lost 0 bases, J lost 8 bases, and 7 bases stayed unmatched. This chain's CDR3 is CASSLELAGPGGELFF. As DNA, the CDR3 is TGTGCCAGCAGCTTGGAACTAGCGGGGCCCGGAGGGGAGCTGTTTTTT.

The chain is built from TRBV7-9 and TRBJ1-6; 11 positions match TRBD1. Germline values: CDR1 SEHNR, CDR2 FQNEAQ (reference sequence). This CDR3 spans 13 amino acids. Trimming cost V 5 bases and J 9 bases; bases outside gene matches: 0. This CDR3 is CASSGQGASPLHF. The CDR3 DNA reads TGTGCCAGCAGCGGACAGGGGGCTTCACCCCTCCACTTT.

The genes are TRBV11-1 and TRBJ1-1, with unresolved D. CDR1 and CDR2 (germline): SGHAT, FQDESV (reference sequence). Trimming left V 4 bases short and J 2 bases short, with 8 bases between. CDR3 length: 13 residues. CDR3 region: CASSSQRNTEAFF. The DNA of the CDR3 is TGTGCCAGCAGCTCCCAGCGAAACACTGAAGCTTTCTTT.

The chain is built from TRBV29-1 and TRBJ1-2, with D uncertain. The CDR3 totals 13 residues. The V and J ends lost 4 bases and 3 bases respectively, with 12 bases between them. The germline gives CDR1 SQVTM, CDR2 ANQGSEA. CDR3 nucleotide sequence: TGCAGCGTTGCCCCCGGCGGATACTATGGCTACACCTTC. Translating it yields CSVAPGGYYGYTF.

This clone appeared once. The chain couples TRBV28 to TRBJ1-2, with D possibly being TRBD1 (5 bases). Looked up from germline, CDR1 is MDHEN and CDR2 is SYDVKM. V was cut by 3 bases and J by 4 bases, with 9 bases left in between. The length of the CDR3 is 13 residues. CDR3 coding DNA: TGTGCCAGCAGTTTGGGTCAGGGCTATGGCTACACCTTC. Protein: CASSLGQGYGYTF.

CDR3: CASRSTGGSTEAFF. In nucleotides, the CDR3 is TGTGCCAGCAGATCGACAGGGGGCTCGACTGAAGCTTTCTTT. V and J are TRBV25-1 and TRBJ1-1; 10 nucleotides align to TRBD1. Looked up from germline, CDR1 is MGHDK and CDR2 is SYGVNS. The CDR3 extends over 14 amino acids. The ends lost 6 bases at V and 5 bases at J; junction bases unmatched: 6.

The chain has TRBV7-2 and TRBJ1-3; 8 bases line up with TRBD1. Per germline, CDR1 SGHTA and CDR2 FQGNSA. Unmatched junction bases numbered 2, after V lost 3 bases and J lost 4 bases. CDR3 length: 14 residues. CDR3 DNA sequence: TGTGCCAGCAGCTTGACAGGGGCAGGAAACACCATATATTTT. Translated: CASSLTGAGNTIYF. The entire variable domain, with the rest obtained from reference TRBV7-2 and TRBJ1-3, is as follows: GAGVSQSPSNKVTEKGKDVELRCDPISGHTALYWYRQSLGQGLEFLIYFQGNSAPDKSGLPSDRFSAERTGGSVSTLTIQRTQQEDSAVYLCASSLTGAGNTIYFGEGSWLTVV.

At least ten counts were recorded for this clone. In nucleotides, the CDR3 is TGTGCCAGCCTGACAGGTGTGTCCAGAGAGACCCAGTACTTC. It yields the protein CASLTGVSRETQYF. The V call is TRBV2, the J call TRBJ2-5; a weak D match, TRBD1 (6 bases). The CDR3 is 14 residues long. V gave up 8 bases and J gave up 4 bases, with 17 bases separating them. The germline V gene has CDR1 SNHLY and CDR2 FYNNEI.

This chain joins TRBV2 and TRBJ2-2; possibly TRBD2 for D (6 bases). This CDR3 is built from 16 residues. V was cut by 2 bases and J by 8 bases, with 18 bases left in between. From germline, CDR1 is SNHLY and CDR2 FYNNEI. The CDR3 reads CASSERAGPPPGELFF. The CDR3 nucleotides read TGTGCCAGCAGTGAAAGGGCGGGGCCTCCCCCTGGGGAGCTGTTTTTT.

The CDR3 DNA sequence: TGTGCCATCAGTAAGGACAGTAACACCGGGGAGCTGTTTTTT. Encoded protein: CAISKDSNTGELFF. The chain employs TRBV10-3 and TRBJ2-2, with a weak D call TRBD1 (6 bases). The CDR3 runs to 14 residues. The V end lost 5 bases, the J end lost 2 bases, and 9 bases lay between the germline ends. Germline CDR1 is ENHRY and CDR2 is SYGVKD.

This chain uses TRBV7-6 with TRBJ2-1, with 7 positions matching TRBD2. V shed 2 bases, J shed 2 bases, and the junction held 6 bases outside the gene matches. Germline CDR1 is SGHVS and CDR2 is FNYEAQ. The CDR3 loop spans 16 amino acids. CDR3 sequence (DNA): TGTGCCAGCAGCTTACACGCCGGGAGGACCTACAATGAGCAGTTCTTC. It is translated as CASSLHAGRTYNEQFF.

The chain couples TRBV9 to TRBJ1-1; D call uncertain. V dropped 1 base and J dropped 1 base, with 11 bases sitting between them. CDR3 length equals 15 residues. Germline-derived CDR1 and CDR2 are SGDLS and YYNGEE. The CDR3 nucleotides read TGTGCCAGCAGCGTATTAGAGGGCCGGAACACTGAAGCTTTCTTT. It is translated as CASSVLEGRNTEAFF.